This TCR beta chain was sequenced during a study of T cells expressing NK-cell markers. On the study more broadly: Obtained from sorted CD3+CD56+NKG2C+, CD3+CD56+NKG2C- and CD3+CD56-NKG2C+ T cells were the TCR beta repertoires.

A word on this clonotype: The target antigen is unknown.

From the 5' RACE reads, TCRdb lists one entry per CDR3 protein and no DNA. With approximately 460,000 distinct CDR3 sequences in the sample, the ten largest clones hold 7.3%. Findings of the study overall: In a handful of donors, dominant clonotypes made up roughly 25-60.1% of CD3+CD56-NKG2C+ cells.

Per the germline V gene, CDR1 is SEHNR and CDR2 is FQNEAQ (reference sequence). CDR3 length: 13 residues. Specimen: blood T cells: a sorted CD56 or NKG2C T cell subset, CD4+ or CD8+ T cells, or bulk PBMC T cells (not recorded which). The genes are TRBV7-9 and TRBJ2-4; checking the TCRdb D call of TRBD1 is not possible without DNA. This sequence originates from a woman aged 18 to 75 in good health. This CDR3 reads CASSEPQGNIQYF.